The 27 T cell receptor beta chains presented below share a single source sample, sequenced in a study of T cell clonotyping in hematopoietic cell transplantation. Time point of the sample: recipient sample about 28 days before transplant, after cytoreduction. The repertoire was sequenced with immunoSEQ multiplex PCR; TCRdb's copy has only in-frame clones and lacks some. The table lists some 40,000 clones, about 85% of them singletons. The specimen was peripheral blood mononuclear cells, collected before stem cell transplant. All receptors come from a man aged 60-69 years with acute myeloid leukemia. Some clones in this sample may be carry-over from other donors' samples.

This clone was counted a few times. J is TRBJ2-5 and V is TRBV11-3, with no clear D. Germline V gene sequence: CDR1 SGHNT, CDR2 YENEEA. There are 14 residues in the CDR3. V dropped 1 base and J dropped 5 bases, with 11 bases sitting between them. As DNA, the CDR3 is TGTGCCAGCAGCTTAGTAGGGATCGCGGAGACCCAGTACTTC. As protein: CASSLVGIAETQYF.

CDR3 amino acids: CASNPTGLPYEQYF. The CDR3 nucleotides read TGTGCCAGCAACCCTACCGGGCTTCCCTACGAGCAGTACTTC. V gene TRBV6-6 combines with J gene TRBJ2-7; D is unclear. Germline CDR1 MNHNY, CDR2 SVGAGI (reference sequence). Trimming took 7 bases from V and 2 from J, leaving 15 bases between them. The CDR3 extends over 14 amino acids.

This sequence joins TRBV9 and TRBJ2-7, with D tentatively TRBD2 (5 bases). This CDR3 has 14 residues. The germline CDR1 and CDR2 sequences are SGDLS and YYNGEE. V was trimmed by 6 bases and J by 5 bases, leaving 18 bases between them. The CDR3 DNA reads TGTGCCAGCACCCCGATCGGCCTCGGGGACGAGCAGTACTTC. Its translation is CASTPIGLGDEQYF.

V and J are TRBV28 and TRBJ2-7; 8 bases agree with TRBD1. Per germline, CDR1 MDHEN and CDR2 SYDVKM. The CDR3 runs 17 residues. The V segment lost 1 base and the J segment 4 bases; nucleotides outside the gene matches: 12. The DNA of the CDR3 is TGTGCCAGCAGTTTATACCCCCCCCACAGGGGGAATTACGAGCAGTACTTC. Protein sequence: CASSLYPPHRGNYEQYF.

The genes are TRBV30 and TRBJ1-6; the D is unclear. Trimming cost V 0 bases and J 3 bases, with 15 bases left between them. The CDR3 is 17 residues long. CDR1 and CDR2 from the germline V gene are GTSNPN and SVGIG (reference sequence). The CDR3 bases are TGTGCCTGGAGTGTAGAATTAGGCCCGAGCTATAATTCACCCCTCCACTTT. Its translation: CAWSVELGPSYNSPLHF.

The J gene is TRBJ1-2, the V gene TRBV7-9; D perhaps matches TRBD1 (6 bases). The CDR3 spans 15 residues. The germline gives CDR1 SEHNR, CDR2 FQNEAQ (reference sequence). V dropped 0 bases and J dropped 8 bases, with 16 bases sitting between them. CDR3 in amino acids: CASSLASGRGEGYTF. The CDR3 region has the DNA TGTGCCAGCAGCTTAGCATCCGGCAGGGGCGAGGGCTACACCTTC.

The genes are TRBV6-5 and TRBJ1-4; the D gene is possibly TRBD1 (6 bases). The germline V and J ends were trimmed by 10 bases and 0 bases, with 9 bases remaining between them. The CDR3 has 13 amino acids. Germline loops: CDR1 MNHEY, CDR2 SVGAGI. CDR3 sequence (DNA): TGTGCCACCTCAGGGGCAACTAATGAAAAACTGTTTTTT. This translates into CATSGATNEKLFF.

The chain couples TRBV28 to TRBJ1-2; tentative D call: TRBD1 (6 bases). Germline assignment: CDR1 MDHEN and CDR2 SYDVKM. Trimming stripped 7 bases from V and 2 bases from J, with 17 bases between. This CDR3 has 15 amino acids. The CDR3 DNA reads TGTGCCAGCACCAGTAGGGGGTCGTGGAACTATGGCTACACCTTC. It codes for CASTSRGSWNYGYTF.

The chain employs TRBV5-5 and TRBJ2-2; D might be TRBD1 (6 bases). Germline CDR1 SGHKS, CDR2 YYEKEE (reference sequence). This CDR3 region has 14 residues. Trimming took 1 base from V and 5 from J, leaving 9 bases between them. This chain's CDR3 is CASSLRTGTGELFF. The CDR3 DNA reads TGTGCCAGCAGCTTGCGTACAGGGACCGGGGAGCTGTTTTTT.

The chain combines TRBV9 with TRBJ2-2; D unresolved. Looked up from germline, CDR1 is SGDLS and CDR2 is YYNGEE. The CDR3 loop spans 15 amino acids. Trimming shortened V by 3 bases and J by 1 base, and 10 bases separated the two germline ends. CDR3 in DNA: TGTGCCAGCAGCGCTCCCAACTTGAACACCGGGGAGCTGTTTTTT. Its translation: CASSAPNLNTGELFF.

DNA of the CDR3: TGTGCCAGCAGCTTATTCGGACAGGGAGGGAATGAGCAGTTCTTC. Translation: CASSLFGQGGNEQFF. The chain uses TRBV7-9 and TRBJ2-1; D perhaps matches TRBD1 (8 bases). The CDR3 sequence is 15 residues long. The germline V gene encodes CDR1 SEHNR and CDR2 FQNEAQ (reference sequence). Trimming shortened V by 2 bases and J by 7 bases, and 15 bases separated the two germline ends.

The V call is TRBV30, the J call TRBJ1-6; D is unclear. The CDR3 spans 16 residues. Between the trimmed V and J ends, which lost 3 bases and 7 bases, there was a span of 19 bases. Germline CDR1 GTSNPN, CDR2 SVGIG (reference sequence). DNA for the CDR3: TGTGCCTGGAGGATACCCCAGGCGAGGGCGAATTCACCCCTCCACTTT. The encoded protein is CAWRIPQARANSPLHF.

DNA of the CDR3: TGTGCCAGCAGCCCAGACGGGGGATCTGGGGCCAACGTCCTGACTTTC. Residues: CASSPDGGSGANVLTF. The chain recombines TRBV4-2 with TRBJ2-6, with D possibly being TRBD2 (6 bases). The CDR3 contains 16 residues. Germline V gene lookup returns CDR1 LGHNA and CDR2 YNFKEQ. Trimming left V 4 bases short and J 1 base short, with 11 bases between.

V gene TRBV28 combines with J gene TRBJ2-3; D is unclear. The CDR3 extends over 14 amino acids. Per the germline V gene, CDR1 is MDHEN and CDR2 is SYDVKM. V was shortened by 1 base and J by 2 bases, with 7 bases between the two germline ends. This CDR3 is CASSLFADTDTQYF. CDR3 bases: TGTGCCAGCAGTTTATTCGCCGACACAGATACGCAGTATTTT.

The CDR3 region has the DNA TGTGCCAGCAGTTTGTACAGGGGCGGCTACACCTTC. Translated: CASSLYRGGYTF. The chain recombines TRBV28 with TRBJ1-2, with 7 bases matching TRBD1. The CDR3 consists of 12 residues. V gave up 3 bases and J gave up 8 bases; unmatched junction bases: 3. Germline assignment: CDR1 MDHEN and CDR2 SYDVKM.

The gene calls are TRBV2 and TRBJ2-3, with TRBD1 identical over 7 bases. Germline lookup yields CDR1 SNHLY and CDR2 FYNNEI. The CDR3 is made up of 13 amino acids. V lost 7 bases, J lost 3 bases, and 4 bases stayed unmatched. CDR3 residues: CASTQQGTDTQYF. The CDR3 DNA sequence: TGTGCCAGCACTCAACAGGGGACAGATACGCAGTATTTT.

V is TRBV4-3 and J is TRBJ2-2, with no clear D. CDR1 and CDR2 (germline): LGHNA, YSLEER. This CDR3 has 14 amino acids. V was clipped by 2 bases and J by 5 bases, with 9 bases between them. The CDR3 bases are TGCGCCAGCAGCCAAAGCTGGCAGACCGGGGAGCTGTTTTTT. Protein sequence: CASSQSWQTGELFF.

This chain connects TRBV29-1 to TRBJ1-1, with TRBD1 identical over 8 bases. This CDR3 contains 14 residues. Losses at the gene ends were 2 bases for V and 4 bases for J; bases not matched to a gene: 6. Per the germline V gene, CDR1 is SQVTM and CDR2 is ANQGSEA. The DNA for the CDR3 is TGCAGCGTTGAAACGACAGGGGTGGGCACTGAAGCTTTCTTT. Protein product: CSVETTGVGTEAFF. Combining the CDR3 with reference TRBV29-1 and TRBJ1-1 gives the whole variable domain SAVISQKPSRDICQRGTSLTIQCQVDSQVTMMFWYRQQPGQSLTLIATANQGSEATYESGFVIDKFPISRPNLTFSTLTVSNMSPEDSSIYLCSVETTGVGTEAFFGQGTRLTVV.

The rearrangement joins TRBV6-5 to TRBJ2-7; D is unresolved. This CDR3 is built from 14 residues. V was pared by 0 bases and J by 1 base, with 7 bases between. CDR1 and CDR2 from the germline V gene are MNHEY and SVGAGI. The CDR3 DNA follows: TGTGCCAGCAGTTACTCGGGCGGATCCTACGAGCAGTACTTC. Its protein product is CASSYSGGSYEQYF.

The chain couples TRBV19 to TRBJ1-5; D is possibly TRBD1 (6 bases). The V gene lost 4 bases and the J gene lost 3 bases, with 10 bases spanning the gap. The CDR3 is 14 residues long. CDR1 and CDR2 from the germline V gene are LNHDA and SQIVND (reference sequence). The CDR3 spells CASSNGQLNQPQHF. CDR3 DNA: TGTGCCAGTAGTAACGGACAGCTCAATCAGCCCCAGCATTTT.

There are a few counts of this clone. J is TRBJ1-1 and V is TRBV19; possible D gene TRBD1, 5 bases. Between the trimmed V and J ends, which lost 8 bases and 0 bases, there was a span of 19 bases. CDR1 is LNHDA, CDR2 SQIVND, per germline (reference sequence). The CDR3 is 16 amino acids. The CDR3 region has the DNA TGTGCCAGTGCCTCCCCCGGGGGTTCGATGAACACTGAAGCTTTCTTT. This gives the protein CASASPGGSMNTEAFF.

The chain has TRBV19 and TRBJ2-2; maybe TRBD2 (5 bases). The ends were cut back, 6 bases at V and 1 base at J, with 18 bases in the middle. Germline-derived CDR1 and CDR2 are LNHDA and SQIVND (reference sequence). The CDR3 runs to 17 residues. The CDR3 is CASSPHGVEGNTGELFF. CDR3 in DNA: TGTGCCAGTAGCCCCCATGGGGTTGAGGGGAACACCGGGGAGCTGTTTTTT.

This clone was found once. This chain joins TRBV6-5 and TRBJ1-2; tentative D call: TRBD1 (5 bases). The V end was cut by 6 bases, the J end by 4 bases, with 12 bases between. Germline V CDR1 and CDR2: MNHEY, SVGAGI. The CDR3 covers 13 residues. The CDR3 region is CASRPGTLYGYTF. The CDR3 DNA follows: TGTGCCAGCAGACCCGGGACTCTCTATGGCTACACCTTC.

The chain recombines TRBV19 with TRBJ1-4, with a weak D call TRBD1 (5 bases). V lost 5 bases and J 15 bases, leaving 16 bases between the germline ends. The CDR3 extends over 12 amino acids. Per the germline V gene, CDR1 is LNHDA and CDR2 is SQIVND (reference sequence). The CDR3 reads CASSLIQERMFF. The CDR3 coding sequence is TGTGCCAGTAGTCTCATACAGGAACGGATGTTTTTT.

The V and J genes are TRBV20-1 and TRBJ1-1, with D possibly being TRBD1 (5 bases). This CDR3 has 11 residues. V shed 6 bases and J shed 8 bases, with 13 bases lying between them. CDR1 DFQATT and CDR2 SNEGSKA come from the germline V gene (reference sequence). The CDR3 nucleotides read TGCAGTGCCACTGGGGGGTTGGAAGCTTTCTTT. Its translation: CSATGGLEAFF.

This clone was found a few times. The V and J genes are TRBV11-2 and TRBJ1-1; D is unresolved. The germline gives CDR1 SGHAT, CDR2 FQNNGV. CDR3 size: 14 residues. V was trimmed by 3 bases and J by 4 bases, leaving 12 bases between them. CDR3 coding DNA: TGTGCCAGCAGCTTCTCGGACGGATTCACTGAAGCTTTCTTT. Translating gives CASSFSDGFTEAFF. Filled out from reference TRBV11-2 and TRBJ1-1, the complete variable domain reads EAGVAQSPRYKIIEKRQSVAFWCNPISGHATLYWYQQILGQGPKLLIQFQNNGVVDDSQLPKDRFSAERLKGVDSTLKIQPAKLEDSAVYLCASSFSDGFTEAFFGQGTRLTVV.

Points on this clone: The junction shows a germline mismatch at one end, possibly a read error. The chain combines TRBV14 with TRBJ1-1, with TRBD1 matching over 7 bases. The CDR3 covers 13 residues. Germline loops: CDR1 SGHDN, CDR2 FVKESK. CDR3: CASSQDWGTALYF. CDR3 bases: TGTGCCAGCAGCCAAGATTGGGGGACAGCCCTTTACTTT. The complete variable domain, with remaining parts taken from reference TRBV14 and TRBJ1-1, reads EAGVTQFPSHSVIEKGQTVTLRCDPISGHDNLYWYRRVMGKEIKFLLHFVKESKQDESGMPNNRFLAERTGGTYSTLKVQPAELEDSGVYFCASSQDWGTALYFGQGTRLTVV.